One and the same sample provided the 32 T cell receptor beta chains below, sequenced in a study of tumor-infiltrating lymphocytes in primary liver carcinoma. From around 530 ng of total RNA, TCR beta-specific cDNA was reverse-transcribed using a constant-region primer. It was through three nested multiplex PCR rounds of slightly modified ARM-PCR that TCR beta libraries arose. Rounds one and two of PCR, each of roughly 11 cycles, were primed with TRBV1-TRBV30 forward primers and a C-beta reverse primer. A single record per CDR3 protein comes from TCRdb applying MiXCR to the multiplex PCR reads. Of roughly 80,000 distinct CDR3 sequences listed, approximately 70% were seen once; the top ten hold 26%. Co-extracted RNA and DNA came from roughly 21-30 mg of unsorted bulk tissue. Sequenced: tumor-adjacent normal liver tissue. Every receptor here comes from a man in his forties or fifties with primary liver carcinoma and hepatitis B virus infection.

Ten or more counts support this clonotype. V usage is TRBV29-1 and J usage is TRBJ2-5; 7 bases agree with TRBD1. The V gene's germline CDR1 is SQVTM and CDR2 ANQGSEA. This CDR3 comprises 11 residues. DNA for the CDR3: TGCGGGGGAAATGCAGGGGGGACCCAGTACTTC. Amino acid sequence: CGGNAGGTQYF. Complete variable domain (other parts from reference TRBV29-1 and TRBJ2-5): SAVISQKPSRDICQRGTSLTIQCQVDSQVTMMFWYRQQPGQSLTLIATANQGSEATYESGFVIDKFPISRPNLTFSTLTVSNMSPEDSSIYLCGGNAGGTQYFGPGTRLLVL.

V is TRBV11-1 and J is TRBJ2-1; no clear D gene. The CDR3 length is 12 residues. Germline V lookup: CDR1 SGHAT, CDR2 FQDESV (reference sequence). The CDR3 region has the DNA TGTGTCAGAGCAAGGGCCTACAATGAGCAGTTCTTC. Translation: CVRARAYNEQFF.

Turning to this clonotype: An end of the junction does not agree with germline; a read error may underlie this. As DNA, the CDR3 is TGTACCAGCAGTTATCTAAGGGGCATAGGGGAGCTGTTTTTT. Protein: CTSSYLRGIGELFF. The chain recombines TRBV6-5 with TRBJ2-2; D perhaps matches TRBD1 (5 bases). Germline-derived CDR1 and CDR2 are MNHEY and SVGAGI. The length of the CDR3 is 14 residues.

This clonotype showed up just a few times. A much larger clone differs by one base, so this may be a read error. V and J are TRBV7-9 and TRBJ1-5; D gene uncertain. The germline CDR1 and CDR2 sequences are SEHNR and FQNEAQ (reference sequence). The CDR3 spans 12 residues. Trimming cost V 5 bases and J 10 bases, with 12 bases left between them. CDR3 protein: CASSPRRIPQHF. The CDR3 nucleotides are TGTGCCAGCAGCCCACGACGAATTCCCCAGCATTTT.

Points on this clonotype: The junction differs from germline at one of its ends, possibly a read error. The rearrangement links TRBV5-1 to TRBJ2-5; possibly TRBD1 or TRBD2 for D (5 bases each). In germline, CDR1 is SGHRS, CDR2 YFSETQ. The CDR3 contains 19 residues. CDR3 nucleotide sequence: TGCGCCAGCAGCTCGAGGTCGGCTCCCTGGCTGGGGGAAAAAGAGGCCCAGTACTTC. Its protein is CASSSRSAPWLGEKEAQYF.

V gene TRBV6-2 or TRBV6-3 combines with J gene TRBJ2-5; D ambiguous. In germline, CDR1 is MNHEY, CDR2 SVGEGT. The CDR3 totals 12 residues. V was clipped by 0 bases and J by 5 bases, with 4 bases between them. The DNA of the CDR3 is TGTGCCAGCAGTTACTCGGGGGAGACCCAGTACTTC. Protein product: CASSYSGETQYF.

V gene TRBV4-1 combines with J gene TRBJ1-2; D possibly corresponds to TRBD1 (6 bases). There are 19 residues in the CDR3. Germline assignment: CDR1 MGHRA and CDR2 YSYEKL. Deletions cut 4 bases from V and 7 bases from J, with 31 bases between. This CDR3 reads CASSLWGRGGFAASSGYTF. The CDR3 DNA follows: TGCGCCAGCAGCCTCTGGGGAAGGGGGGGATTCGCGGCGAGTTCTGGCTACACCTTC.

Notes on this clonotype: One end of the junction fails to match germline, which may point to a read error. This chain joins TRBV6-6 and TRBJ2-1, with TRBD1 matching over 7 bases. CDR3 length: 17 residues. Germline loops: CDR1 MNHNY, CDR2 SVGAGI (reference sequence). CDR3 nucleotides: TGTGCCAGTAGTTACTCCGTGACCAGGGGGATCTACAATGAGCAGTTCTTC. Amino acids: CASSYSVTRGIYNEQFF.

Concerning this clonotype: Compared with germline, one end of the junction differs, possibly owing to a read error. The chain is built from TRBV10-3 and TRBJ2-1; 14 bases align to TRBD2. The CDR3 sequence is 16 residues long. CDR1 and CDR2 from the germline V gene are ENHRY and SYGVKD. The CDR3 is CAISKSGTSGSREQFF. CDR3 coding DNA: TGTGCCATCAGTAAGTCAGGGACTAGCGGGAGCCGCGAGCAGTTCTTC.

This chain connects TRBV5-6 to TRBJ2-1; D is perhaps TRBD1 (6 bases). CDR1 SGHDT and CDR2 YYEEEE come from the germline V gene. The CDR3 sequence is 16 residues long. The V end lost 0 bases, the J end lost 13 bases, and 23 bases lay between the germline ends. The CDR3 is CASSLEGESSYNGQFF. DNA for the CDR3: TGTGCCAGCAGCTTGGAGGGGGAGAGCTCCTACAATGGTCAGTTCTTC.

The chain uses TRBV18 and TRBJ2-1; no firm D call. The V end was cut by 3 bases, the J end by 5 bases, with 11 bases between. Germline CDR1 reads KGHSH; CDR2 reads LQKENI. This CDR3 is 14 amino acids long. The CDR3 region has the DNA TGTGCCAGCTCACCCAGCGCTCAAGACAATGAGCAGTTCTTC. Amino acids: CASSPSAQDNEQFF. Variable domain in full (rest from reference TRBV18 and TRBJ2-1): NAGVMQNPRHLVRRRGQEARLRCSPMKGHSHVYWYRQLPEEGLKFMVYLQKENIIDESGMPKERFSAEFPKEGPSILRIQQVVRGDSAAYFCASSPSAQDNEQFFGPGTRLTVL.

V is TRBV21-1 and J is TRBJ2-2; the D call TRBD2 from the table was never checked on the DNA. TRBV21-1 is assigned pseudogene status. This CDR3 is 17 amino acids long. DNA of the CDR3: TGTGCCAGCAGCAAGACAGAAGCGGGAGATGGCACCGAGGAGCTGTTTTTT. Its translation: CASSKTEAGDGTEELFF.

Details on this clonotype: Relative to the germline gene, one junction end is altered; a read error may explain this. The chain has TRBV11-2 and TRBJ1-2; maybe TRBD1 (6 bases). CDR1 is SGHAT and CDR2 is FQNNGV in the germline V gene. The CDR3 extends over 15 amino acids. The CDR3 loop reads CTSSYNGGSSPGYTF. The DNA for the CDR3 is TGTACCAGCAGCTATAATGGGGGCTCCTCCCCTGGCTACACCTTC.

This clonotype was detected only once. As DNA, the CDR3 is TGTGCCAGCAGCTCAGCCAGAATCACTGAAGCTTTCTTT. Translating gives CASSSARITEAFF. J is TRBJ1-1 and V is TRBV11-2; D is unclear. Germline CDR1 reads SGHAT; CDR2 reads FQNNGV. The CDR3 is made up of 13 amino acids. V was shortened by 4 bases and J by 4 bases, with 10 bases between the two germline ends. The whole variable domain, remainder taken from reference TRBV11-2 and TRBJ1-1, is EAGVAQSPRYKIIEKRQSVAFWCNPISGHATLYWYQQILGQGPKLLIQFQNNGVVDDSQLPKDRFSAERLKGVDSTLKIQPAKLEDSAVYLCASSSARITEAFFGQGTRLTVV.

Details on this clonotype: The conserved phenylalanine or tryptophan is not found at the CDR3 terminus, so this likely reflects a read error. The chain uses TRBV6-1 and TRBJ1-1; TRBD1 is a possible D gene (5 bases). Germline loops: CDR1 MNHNS, CDR2 SASEGT. This CDR3 contains 11 residues. Trimming left V 7 bases short and J 7 bases short, with 10 bases between. CDR3 in amino acids: CASISTVEAFL. In nucleotides, the CDR3 is TGTGCCAGCATATCGACAGTTGAAGCTTTCTTG.

Worth noting for this clonotype: One end of the junction does not line up with germline, which may come from a read error. This rearrangement joins TRBV4-1 to TRBJ2-6; D might be TRBD1 (5 bases). The CDR3 consists of 13 residues. Germline CDR1 is MGHRA and CDR2 is YSYEKL. The CDR3 nucleotides are TGCGCCAGCAGCCTAGTTGGGGCCAACGTCCTGGCTTTC. This sequence encodes CASSLVGANVLAF.

As for this clonotype: Germline and junction disagree at one end, which may indicate a read error. The chain has TRBV29-1 and TRBJ2-2; D is uncertain. The CDR3 loop spans 12 amino acids. In germline, CDR1 is SQVTM, CDR2 ANQGSEA. CDR3 sequence: CIVADGSGELFF. As DNA, the CDR3 is TGCATCGTTGCAGATGGTTCAGGGGAGCTGTTTTTT.

As for this clonotype: At one end, the junction sequence differs from germline, possibly due to a read error. This chain joins TRBV6-1 and TRBJ2-7; a possible D gene is TRBD2 (6 bases). Looked up from germline, CDR1 is MNHNS and CDR2 is SASEGT. The CDR3 spans 15 residues. CDR3 region: CASSSGVAELYEQYF. CDR3 sequence (DNA): TGTGCCAGCAGTTCTGGAGTAGCGGAACTATACGAGCAATACTTC.

Comment on this clonotype: The junction departs from germline at one end; a sequencing error may be responsible. The genes are TRBV6-2 or TRBV6-3 and TRBJ1-1; D not resolved. The CDR3 has 14 amino acids. Germline V gives CDR1 MNHEY, CDR2 SVGEGT. CDR3 sequence reads: CASSWIGNNTEAFF. The CDR3 DNA sequence: TGTGCCAGCAGTTGGATAGGGAACAACACTGAAGCTTTCTTC.

Concerning this clonotype itself: It is likely a read error, because the conserved phenylalanine at the end of the CDR3 is missing. In nucleotides, the CDR3 is TGTGCCAGCCTACTAGCGGCGAACACCGGGGAGCTGTTTCTT. It translates to CASLLAANTGELFL. This sequence joins TRBV12-3 or TRBV12-4 and TRBJ2-2; 8 bases line up with TRBD2. After removal of 8 bases from V and 0 bases from J, the junction contained 2 bases not matched to a gene. The CDR3 runs 14 residues.

Concerning this clonotype: Its ends do not fully match the called genes, so a read error is possible. The chain couples TRBV4-2 to TRBJ2-6; maybe TRBD1 (5 bases). The length of the CDR3 is 22 residues. CDR1 is LGHNA, CDR2 YNFKEQ, per germline. The CDR3 protein is CASSQDFISDWRLSSGANVVTF. The CDR3 DNA reads TGTGCCAGCAGCCAAGATTTTATATCAGACTGGCGCCTGAGCTCTGGGGCCAACGTCGTGACTTTC.

To note about this clonotype: It may be a read error: a sequence one base away is much more abundant. The J gene is TRBJ1-4, the V gene TRBV11-2, with TRBD1 identical over 7 bases. Trimming at V came to 5 bases and at J to 4 bases, leaving 10 bases not matched to a gene. Germline V gene sequence: CDR1 SGHAT, CDR2 FQNNGV. The length of the CDR3 is 16 residues. CDR3 protein: CASSATTGFDNEKLFF. CDR3 in DNA: TGTGCCAGCAGCGCCACGACAGGGTTTGATAATGAAAAACTGTTTTTT. Full variable domain (missing parts from reference TRBV11-2 and TRBJ1-4): EAGVAQSPRYKIIEKRQSVAFWCNPISGHATLYWYQQILGQGPKLLIQFQNNGVVDDSQLPKDRFSAERLKGVDSTLKIQPAKLEDSAVYLCASSATTGFDNEKLFFGSGTQLSVL.

The J gene is TRBJ2-1, the V gene TRBV5-1, with TRBD2 matching 9 bases. The CDR3 consists of 18 residues. With V trimmed by 3 bases and J by 5 bases, 15 bases remained unmatched. Germline V gene data show CDR1 as SGHRS and CDR2 as YFSETQ. Written as DNA, the CDR3 is TGCGCCAGCAGCTCTACCGGACTAGCGAGGGCGGTGAACAATGAGCAGTTCTTC. It translates to CASSSTGLARAVNNEQFF.

With regard to this clonotype: At one boundary the junction diverges from the germline segment, which might be a read error. The chain is built from TRBV10-3 and TRBJ2-3; 7 positions match TRBD2. Germline CDR1 and CDR2: ENHRY and SYGVKD. The CDR3 sequence is 16 residues long. CDR3 protein: CATRHTSGASTDTQYF. The CDR3 region has the DNA TGTGCCACCAGGCACACGAGCGGGGCTAGCACGGATACGCAGTATTTT.

V gene TRBV28 combines with J gene TRBJ2-7, with a tentative D call TRBD2 (5 bases). The CDR3 runs 14 residues. The germline CDR1 and CDR2 sequences are MDHEN and SYDVKM. The V end was cut by 5 bases, the J end by 5 bases, with 16 bases between. CDR3 amino acids: CASSSLVGDNEQYF. CDR3 DNA sequence: TGTGCCAGCAGTAGTCTAGTGGGAGACAACGAGCAGTACTTC.

This clonotype was recorded a few times. The junction departs from germline at one end; a sequencing error may be responsible. The V call is TRBV5-5, the J call TRBJ1-1, with TRBD1 matching over 7 bases. Germline V gene sequence: CDR1 SGHKS, CDR2 YYEKEE (reference sequence). The CDR3 sequence is 13 residues long. CDR3 protein: CACSLDRDTEAFF. The CDR3 coding sequence is TGTGCCTGCAGCTTAGACAGGGACACTGAAGCTTTCTTT.

As regards this clonotype: Its ends do not fully match the called genes, so a read error is possible. The J gene is TRBJ2-1, the V gene TRBV29-1; the D is unclear. Germline V gene sequence: CDR1 SQVTM, CDR2 ANQGSEA. The length of the CDR3 is 12 residues. The CDR3 reads CSVRQRGNEQIF. The CDR3 nucleotides are TGCAGCGTCCGGCAGAGAGGCAATGAGCAGATCTTC.

In the case of this clonotype: Lacking the conserved final phenylalanine or tryptophan, this CDR3 likely reflects a read error. V usage is TRBV5-1 and J usage is TRBJ1-1; D is unresolved. The CDR3 has 15 residues. The V end was cut by 0 bases, the J end by 5 bases, with 14 bases between. The germline V gene encodes CDR1 SGHRS and CDR2 YFSETQ. The CDR3 is CASSLVAATVTEAFY. The CDR3 bases are TGCGCCAGCAGCTTGGTGGCAGCGACGGTGACTGAAGCTTTCTAT.

Turning to this clonotype: The CDR3 carries no conserved terminal phenylalanine or tryptophan, so it likely arises from a read error. The DNA is omitted, as the CDR3 cannot be located on it reliably, and the CDR3 follows TCRdb's listing. The V call is TRBV11-2, the J call TRBJ2-7; the listed D gene, TRBD1, was not tested against the DNA. The germline gives CDR1 SGHAT, CDR2 FQNNGV. Both ends counted, the CDR3 spans 13 residues. The CDR3 protein is CASSLGTVYEHYL.

This clonotype came up a few times. Given a much more abundant clone one base away, this may be a read error. The genes are TRBV5-5 and TRBJ2-7; 9 bases fit TRBD1. The CDR3 runs 15 residues. After removal of 0 bases from V and 2 bases from J, the junction contained 3 bases not matched to a gene. Per the germline V gene, CDR1 is SGHKS and CDR2 is YYEKEE (reference sequence). The DNA for the CDR3 is TGTGCCAGCAGCTTGGCGGACAGGGGACCCTACGAGCAGTACTTC. It encodes CASSLADRGPYEQYF. Variable domain in full (rest from reference TRBV5-5 and TRBJ2-7): DAGVTQSPTHLIKTRGQQVTLRCSPISGHKSVSWYQQVLGQGPQFIFQYYEKEERGRGNFPDRFSARQFPNYSSELNVNALLLGDSALYLCASSLADRGPYEQYFGPGTRLTVT.

This clonotype was picked up one time. A read error is possible here, since a much larger clone lies one base away. The chain is built from TRBV5-1 and TRBJ2-1; 14 bases map to TRBD2. There are 15 residues in the CDR3. CDR1 is SGHRS and CDR2 is YFSETQ in the germline V gene. The CDR3 protein is CASSHGTSGSNEHFF. CDR3 sequence (DNA): TGCGCCAGCAGCCACGGGACTAGCGGGAGCAATGAGCACTTCTTC.

Only a few counts were recorded for this clonotype. Since a much larger clone is just one base distant, this may be a read error. The chain has TRBV5-1 and TRBJ1-1; D gene ambiguous. Germline V gene sequence: CDR1 SGHRS, CDR2 YFSETQ. V lost 0 bases and J 3 bases, leaving 9 bases between the germline ends. This CDR3 has 14 residues. The CDR3 sequence: CASSLGQRDTEAFF. Here the CDR3 DNA reads TGCGCCAGCAGCTTGGGACAAAGAGACACTGAAGCTTTCTTT.